This TCR beta chain came from a study of memory CD4+ T cells and cytomegalovirus serostatus. Study information: Of the healthy Belgian adults, 9 were CMV seropositive and about two dozen seronegative.

The sort gate was single viable CD3+CD4+CD8-CD45RO+ cells for memory CD4+ T cells. Trimming removed 6 bases at V and 7 bases at J, with 15 bases between. This CDR3 is built from 14 residues. From germline, CDR1 is MDHEN and CDR2 SYDVKM. The method was immunoSEQ multiplex PCR; TCRdb's version includes in-frame clones alone and lacks a portion of them. The profile covers some 95,000 clones, with about four fifths appearing a single time and 3.5% to 4% taken by the ten largest. Study-level findings and limits: The CMV-associated TCR signature appears largely within the CD4+ memory repertoire.

Details on this clone: Its specificity is not known.

This receptor was obtained from an adult in good health and CMV-seropositive. Sequencing was performed on memory CD4+ T cells from blood. The chain is built from TRBV28 and TRBJ1-4; D is undetermined. In DNA, the CDR3 is TGTGCCAGCAGGTTTGGTGGCGCCCTTGAAAAACTGTTTTTT. Residues: CASRFGGALEKLFF. Filled out from reference TRBV28 and TRBJ1-4, the complete variable domain reads DVKVTQSSRYLVKRTGEKVFLECVQDMDHENMFWYRQDPGLGLRLIYFSYDVKMKEKGDIPEGYSVSREKKERFSLILESASTNQTSMYLCASRFGGALEKLFFGSGTQLSVL.